This section outlines one T cell receptor beta chain sequence together with its context. Trimming stripped 0 bases from V and 11 bases from J, with 7 bases between. CDR1 and CDR2 from the germline V gene are MDHEN and SYDVKM. This CDR3 is 11 amino acids long. Repertoires were generated with immunoSEQ multiplex PCR, while TCRdb's copy carries only in-frame clones and drops some. The top ten clones hold less than 2% of a sample with 150,000 to 200,000 clones, around 88% of them seen once. The data were taken from a study of control samples from healthy donors and cancer patients. The TCR originated in a man between 18 and 35 years old in good health. The chain recombines TRBV28 with TRBJ1-2, with a tentative D call TRBD1 (5 bases). Sample: blood. CDR3 protein: CASSLWGGYTF. DNA for the CDR3: TGTGCCAGCAGTTTATGGGGGGGTTACACCTTC.